These T cell receptor beta chains were read from a single sample in a study of T cell clonotyping in hematopoietic cell transplantation. Data came from immunoSEQ multiplex PCR; TCRdb stores just in-frame clones and leaves some out. Among over 8,500 clones listed, approximately 87% were seen once. The sample was PBMCs, taken 180 days after allogeneic stem cell transplant. The receptors originated from a human patient who had an allogeneic stem cell transplant, so the T cells may come from the graft donor. The donor label of this sample is uncertain. Some clones in this sample may be carry-over from other donors' samples. CDR3s include the opening cysteine and the closing phenylalanine or tryptophan. Each record gives: V gene, J gene, D gene, clone size, CDR3 DNA, CDR3 protein. D genes are given only for firm matches. Size is omitted from some rows. Given values are once, few, many or a class for expanded clones.

v_call: TRBV7-2; j_call: TRBJ1-4; d_call: TRBD1; clone_size: .; cdr3_nt: TGTGCCACTTCCGGGACAGCTCATGAAAAACTGTTTTTT; cdr3_aa: CATSGTAHEKLFF
v_call: TRBV4-3; j_call: TRBJ2-1; d_call: .; clone_size: .; cdr3_nt: TGCGCCAGCAGCCAAGAGACCCGGGAGCACGGGTCGAATGAGCAGTTCTTC; cdr3_aa: CASSQETREHGSNEQFF
v_call: TRBV4-2; j_call: TRBJ1-2; d_call: TRBD1; clone_size: once; cdr3_nt: TGTGCCAGCAGCCAAGGGACAGGGAGTGGCTACACCTTC; cdr3_aa: CASSQGTGSGYTF
v_call: TRBV28; j_call: TRBJ1-1; d_call: .; clone_size: .; cdr3_nt: TGTGCCAGCAGTTTAAGGCCAGGGAGGACGAACACTGAAGCTTTCTTT; cdr3_aa: CASSLRPGRTNTEAFF
v_call: TRBV30; j_call: TRBJ2-1; d_call: TRBD2; clone_size: .; cdr3_nt: TGTGCCTGGAGAACCTATAGCGGGAGCGAGGGCAATGAGCAGTTCTTC; cdr3_aa: CAWRTYSGSEGNEQFF
v_call: TRBV30; j_call: TRBJ2-7; d_call: .; clone_size: .; cdr3_nt: TGTGCCTGGAGTAGGGCAGGGTTCGAGCAGTACTTC; cdr3_aa: CAWSRAGFEQYF
v_call: TRBV2; j_call: TRBJ2-7; d_call: .; clone_size: few; cdr3_nt: TGTGCCAGCAGTGAACCCCGACAGGCCTACGAGCAGTACTTC; cdr3_aa: CASSEPRQAYEQYF
v_call: TRBV25-1; j_call: TRBJ2-6; d_call: TRBD2; clone_size: .; cdr3_nt: TGTGCCAGCAGTGAAGGGGGGGTCCGGGTCCTGACTTTC; cdr3_aa: CASSEGGVRVLTF
v_call: TRBV7-3; j_call: TRBJ2-2; d_call: TRBD2; clone_size: .; cdr3_nt: TGTGCCAGCAGCCTAGGGACTAGCGGGAGTCCCCGGGAGCTGTTTTTT; cdr3_aa: CASSLGTSGSPRELFF
v_call: TRBV15; j_call: TRBJ1-2; d_call: TRBD1; clone_size: .; cdr3_nt: TGTGCCACCAGCAGGTCCTTAGTTGGGACAGGGGCCTCTCGCTATGGCTACACCTTC; cdr3_aa: CATSRSLVGTGASRYGYTF
v_call: TRBV11-2; j_call: TRBJ1-1; d_call: TRBD1; clone_size: .; cdr3_nt: TGTGCCAGCAGCACCAGAGAGTTAGGGACAGGGCCCACTGAAGCTTTCTTT; cdr3_aa: CASSTRELGTGPTEAFF
v_call: TRBV28; j_call: TRBJ1-1; d_call: .; clone_size: .; cdr3_nt: TGTGCCAGCAGTTTGTCAGGCGGCACACTAGACATGAACACTGAAGCTTTCTTT; cdr3_aa: CASSLSGGTLDMNTEAFF
v_call: TRBV5-6; j_call: TRBJ1-5; d_call: .; clone_size: .; cdr3_nt: TGTGCCAGCAGCTTTGGGGGAAAGGGGCAGCCCCAGCATTTT; cdr3_aa: CASSFGGKGQPQHF
v_call: TRBV2; j_call: TRBJ1-1; d_call: TRBD1; clone_size: .; cdr3_nt: TGTGCCAGCAGTTCTACAGGGGGCCCTGAAGCTTTCTTT; cdr3_aa: CASSSTGGPEAFF
v_call: TRBV28; j_call: TRBJ1-5; d_call: .; clone_size: .; cdr3_nt: TGTGCCAGCACCCAAACCCGTCCGATAGACACCGATAGCAATCAGCCCCAGCATTTT; cdr3_aa: CASTQTRPIDTDSNQPQHF
v_call: TRBV10-3; j_call: TRBJ2-1; d_call: .; clone_size: .; cdr3_nt: TGTGCCATCAGTGAACGCCAGCCAAACAATGAGCAGTTCTTC; cdr3_aa: CAISERQPNNEQFF
v_call: TRBV11-2; j_call: TRBJ1-4; d_call: TRBD1; clone_size: .; cdr3_nt: TGTGCCAGCAGCTTACGGACAGGGTCGAGCGAAAAACTGTTTTTT; cdr3_aa: CASSLRTGSSEKLFF
v_call: TRBV7-6; j_call: TRBJ1-3; d_call: .; clone_size: .; cdr3_nt: TGTGCCAGCAGCTTGGGGGGACCCATATATTTT; cdr3_aa: CASSLGGPIYF
v_call: TRBV7-9; j_call: TRBJ1-2; d_call: .; clone_size: once; cdr3_nt: TGTGCCAGCAGCTTAGGGCAGATTACCTATGGCTACACCTTC; cdr3_aa: CASSLGQITYGYTF
v_call: TRBV6-5; j_call: TRBJ2-3; d_call: .; clone_size: .; cdr3_nt: TGTGCCAGCAGTTACTCGTTCACAGATACGCAGTATTTT; cdr3_aa: CASSYSFTDTQYF
v_call: TRBV11-2; j_call: TRBJ2-2; d_call: TRBD1; clone_size: .; cdr3_nt: TGTGCCAGCAGCTTAGTTGGGACAGGGGTGTACACCGGGGAGCTGTTTTTT; cdr3_aa: CASSLVGTGVYTGELFF
v_call: TRBV27; j_call: TRBJ2-3; d_call: .; clone_size: few; cdr3_nt: TGTGCCAGCAGTTCGCTCGGCGCCGGGGGCACAGATACGCAGTATTTT; cdr3_aa: CASSSLGAGGTDTQYF
v_call: TRBV10-1; j_call: TRBJ1-1; d_call: .; clone_size: .; cdr3_nt: TGCGCCAGCAGTCGGACAGATTCTTACTTGGAAGCTTTCTTT; cdr3_aa: CASSRTDSYLEAFF
v_call: TRBV6-6; j_call: TRBJ1-1; d_call: .; clone_size: .; cdr3_nt: TGTGCCAGCAGCTTTTACACTGAAGCTTTCTTT; cdr3_aa: CASSFYTEAFF
v_call: TRBV7-9; j_call: TRBJ2-2; d_call: .; clone_size: .; cdr3_nt: TGTGCCAGCAGGTTAGGGACCGCGAACACCGGGGAGCTGTTTTTT; cdr3_aa: CASRLGTANTGELFF
v_call: TRBV19; j_call: TRBJ2-7; d_call: TRBD2; clone_size: .; cdr3_nt: TGTGCCAGTGGGACTAGCGGACTACGGGAGCAGTACTTC; cdr3_aa: CASGTSGLREQYF
v_call: TRBV27; j_call: TRBJ2-7; d_call: .; clone_size: .; cdr3_nt: TGTGCCAGCGGACTTTTTGGACAGATCTACGAGCAGTACTTC; cdr3_aa: CASGLFGQIYEQYF
v_call: TRBV4-3; j_call: TRBJ1-2; d_call: .; clone_size: .; cdr3_nt: TGCGCCAGCAGCCAAGGATTAGATCCTGGCTACACCTTC; cdr3_aa: CASSQGLDPGYTF
v_call: TRBV6-5; j_call: TRBJ2-7; d_call: .; clone_size: .; cdr3_nt: TGTGCCAGCAGTTACACATACGGGACGGCCTACGAGCAGTACTTC; cdr3_aa: CASSYTYGTAYEQYF
v_call: TRBV2; j_call: TRBJ2-2; d_call: TRBD1; clone_size: .; cdr3_nt: TGTGCCAGTCGGCGACAGGGGGCGCGTACCGGGGAGCTGTTTTTT; cdr3_aa: CASRRQGARTGELFF
v_call: TRBV25-1; j_call: TRBJ1-4; d_call: .; clone_size: .; cdr3_nt: TGTGCCAGCAGCAGACTTGGGGAGGGTTCGTGGACTAATGAAAAACTGTTTTTT; cdr3_aa: CASSRLGEGSWTNEKLFF
v_call: TRBV27; j_call: TRBJ2-2; d_call: .; clone_size: .; cdr3_nt: TGTGCCAGCAGTTTAGGATCGGCAGGGAGAACCGGGGAGCTGTTTTTT; cdr3_aa: CASSLGSAGRTGELFF
v_call: TRBV14; j_call: TRBJ2-3; d_call: .; clone_size: once; cdr3_nt: TGTGCCAGCAGCCAAGATTTCGACGTCGATACGCAGTATTTT; cdr3_aa: CASSQDFDVDTQYF
v_call: TRBV9; j_call: TRBJ1-6; d_call: TRBD1; clone_size: .; cdr3_nt: TGTGCCAGCAGCCCCCGGGACAGGGAAAATTCACCCCTCCACTTT; cdr3_aa: CASSPRDRENSPLHF
v_call: TRBV23-1; j_call: TRBJ2-2; d_call: TRBD1; clone_size: .; cdr3_nt: TGCGCCAGCAGTCCCTGGACAGGGTCCGAGCCTCACTGGGGGACGCCCGGGGAGCTGTTTTTT; cdr3_aa: CASSPWTGSEPHWGTPGELFF
v_call: TRBV6-5; j_call: TRBJ1-1; d_call: .; clone_size: .; cdr3_nt: TGTGCCAGCAGATCGTTGGTCACTGAAGCTTTCTTT; cdr3_aa: CASRSLVTEAFF
v_call: TRBV6-5; j_call: TRBJ2-2; d_call: .; clone_size: .; cdr3_nt: TGTGCCAGCAGTTACAATTTCTTGGCGTCCGGGGAGCTGTTTTTT; cdr3_aa: CASSYNFLASGELFF
v_call: TRBV7-6; j_call: TRBJ1-1; d_call: .; clone_size: few; cdr3_nt: TGTGCCAGCAGCCTACAGGGAATGAACACTGAAGCTTTCTTT; cdr3_aa: CASSLQGMNTEAFF
v_call: TRBV7-2; j_call: TRBJ1-5; d_call: TRBD1; clone_size: .; cdr3_nt: TGTGCCAGCAGCCGACAGGGGGGGCAGCCCCAGCATTTT; cdr3_aa: CASSRQGGQPQHF
v_call: TRBV6-1; j_call: TRBJ1-5; d_call: .; clone_size: .; cdr3_nt: TGTGCCAGCAGTGATCAGGGTTCTCTGTGGGGGCATTTT; cdr3_aa: CASSDQGSLWGHF
v_call: TRBV4-1; j_call: TRBJ2-4; d_call: .; clone_size: .; cdr3_nt: TGCGCCAGCAGCCAAGATCGCCGGGGGGCGGCCAAAAACATTCAGTACTTC; cdr3_aa: CASSQDRRGAAKNIQYF
v_call: TRBV2; j_call: TRBJ2-4; d_call: TRBD1; clone_size: .; cdr3_nt: TGTGCCAGCAGCGACAGGGGGGGATACATTCAGTACTTC; cdr3_aa: CASSDRGGYIQYF
v_call: TRBV4-1; j_call: TRBJ2-6; d_call: .; clone_size: .; cdr3_nt: TGCGCCAGCAGCCCCCTGGGGGCTGGAGGGGCCAACGTCCTGACTTTC; cdr3_aa: CASSPLGAGGANVLTF
v_call: TRBV19; j_call: TRBJ1-5; d_call: TRBD1; clone_size: .; cdr3_nt: TGTGCCAGTAGACAGGGGGATGGCAATCAGCCCCAGCATTTT; cdr3_aa: CASRQGDGNQPQHF
v_call: TRBV27; j_call: TRBJ1-2; d_call: .; clone_size: .; cdr3_nt: TGTGCCAGCAGCTCGGACAGTAACTATGGCTACACCTTC; cdr3_aa: CASSSDSNYGYTF
v_call: TRBV7-9; j_call: TRBJ1-5; d_call: .; clone_size: .; cdr3_nt: TGTGCCAGCAGCTTGAGCGGGATCGGTCAGCCCCAGCATTTT; cdr3_aa: CASSLSGIGQPQHF
v_call: TRBV28; j_call: TRBJ2-7; d_call: TRBD1; clone_size: once; cdr3_nt: TGTGCCACCATCCTTAGGGGGCAAGGGGAGTACTTC; cdr3_aa: CATILRGQGEYF
v_call: TRBV29-1; j_call: TRBJ1-2; d_call: .; clone_size: .; cdr3_nt: TGCAGCGTTGAAGAGGGGGCAGGGGAGAATGGCTACACCTTC; cdr3_aa: CSVEEGAGENGYTF
v_call: TRBV5-1; j_call: TRBJ1-2; d_call: .; clone_size: once; cdr3_nt: TGCGCCAGCAGCTTCGAAGGGACCCCAACTAACTATGGCTACACCTTC; cdr3_aa: CASSFEGTPTNYGYTF
v_call: TRBV28; j_call: TRBJ2-5; d_call: .; clone_size: .; cdr3_nt: TGTGCCAGCAGTTTCCGGGCCTCCCGGGACCAAGAGACCCAGTACTTC; cdr3_aa: CASSFRASRDQETQYF
v_call: TRBV2; j_call: TRBJ2-3; d_call: .; clone_size: .; cdr3_nt: TGTGCCAGCAGCTGGAATAGGGCAGATACGCAGTATTTT; cdr3_aa: CASSWNRADTQYF
v_call: TRBV28; j_call: TRBJ2-7; d_call: TRBD1; clone_size: .; cdr3_nt: TGTGCCAGCAGTTTCCGGGACAGGGGCTCCTACGAGCAGTACTTC; cdr3_aa: CASSFRDRGSYEQYF
v_call: TRBV4-1; j_call: TRBJ1-6; d_call: .; clone_size: .; cdr3_nt: TGCGCCAGCAGCCTAACCGTTAGCGGACCCTATAATTCACCCCTCCACTTT; cdr3_aa: CASSLTVSGPYNSPLHF
v_call: TRBV19; j_call: TRBJ1-2; d_call: .; clone_size: .; cdr3_nt: TGTGCCAGTAGTATAGCACAGCGTTATGGCTACACCTTC; cdr3_aa: CASSIAQRYGYTF
v_call: TRBV19; j_call: TRBJ2-1; d_call: .; clone_size: once; cdr3_nt: TGTGCCAGTACCGCCACCTGGGGGACTCCCCGTTCTGAGCAGTTCTTC; cdr3_aa: CASTATWGTPRSEQFF
v_call: TRBV5-1; j_call: TRBJ2-7; d_call: .; clone_size: .; cdr3_nt: TGCGCCAGCAGCTTTAGAGAGCACCGTCCCTACGAGCAGTACTTC; cdr3_aa: CASSFREHRPYEQYF
v_call: TRBV4-1; j_call: TRBJ1-1; d_call: .; clone_size: .; cdr3_nt: TGCGCCAGCAGCCAACTGACAGGAGGGGGTGAAGCTTTCTTT; cdr3_aa: CASSQLTGGGEAFF
v_call: TRBV5-4; j_call: TRBJ1-4; d_call: .; clone_size: .; cdr3_nt: TGTGCCAGCAGCTTGGGAACTAATGAAAAACTGTTTTTT; cdr3_aa: CASSLGTNEKLFF
v_call: TRBV7-2; j_call: TRBJ1-5; d_call: .; clone_size: .; cdr3_nt: TGTGCCAGCAGCTTATGGGGCGTCGGGGATAGCAATCAGCCCCAGCATTTT; cdr3_aa: CASSLWGVGDSNQPQHF